This is a list of T cell receptor beta chains from one sample in a study of blood T cell repertoires in COVID-19. TCRdb's copy holds only in-frame clones and misses some; the assay was immunoSEQ multiplex PCR. Of 150,000 to 200,000 clones in the sample, more than 75% are singletons; the top ten hold less than 3.5%. The sample taken for sequencing was peripheral blood. Receptors were obtained from a man between 65 and 85 years old with acute or convalescent COVID-19. CDR3s include the opening cysteine and the closing phenylalanine or tryptophan. Fields, in order: J gene, clone size, D gene, V gene, CDR3 DNA, CDR3 protein. A D gene is named only where the DNA matches it firmly. The listing skips clone size in some rows; elsewhere it reads once, few, many or a size class.

>TRBJ1-3|NA|NA|TRBV7-9
TGTGCCAGCAGCTCGGAGGGAAACACCATATATTTT
CASSSEGNTIYF
>TRBJ1-1|NA|NA|TRBV19
TGTGCCAGTAGTATTAATCAGGGCAACACTGAAGCTTTCTTT
CASSINQGNTEAFF
>TRBJ1-2|NA|NA|TRBV7-2
TGTGCCAGCAGCTTATCTGGCGGACAGTACGATGGGGGCTACACCTTC
CASSLSGGQYDGGYTF
>TRBJ2-2|NA|TRBD1|TRBV5-1
TGCGCCAGCAGGGTGACAGGGGCGGCCGGGGAGCTGTTTTTT
CASRVTGAAGELFF
>TRBJ2-1|NA|NA|TRBV7-6
TGTGCCAGCAGCTTAGGTGAGAATGAGCAGTTCTTC
CASSLGENEQFF
>TRBJ1-2|NA|TRBD1|TRBV7-2
TGTGCCAGCAGCTTATTGGGACAGGGGTTCAATGGCTACACCTTC
CASSLLGQGFNGYTF
>TRBJ2-1|NA|NA|TRBV5-1
TGCGCCAGCAGCTTGGGTAGAAATGAGCAGTTCTTC
CASSLGRNEQFF
>TRBJ2-1|NA|NA|TRBV28
TGTGCCAGCAGGGACTTGCCCTACAATGAGCAGTTCTTC
CASRDLPYNEQFF
>TRBJ1-5|NA|NA|TRBV2
TGTGCCAGCAGTGTCACGGAGAATCAGCCCCAGCATTTT
CASSVTENQPQHF
>TRBJ1-4|NA|NA|TRBV12-3/TRBV12-4
TGTGCCAGCAGGGGGCCGAGCGAAAAACTGTTTTTT
CASRGPSEKLFF
>TRBJ1-5|NA|NA|TRBV5-4
TGTGCCAGCAGGTCATATCAGCCCCAGCATTTT
CASRSYQPQHF
>TRBJ2-2|NA|NA|TRBV30
TGTGCCTGGAGTCGGCAGGGCTTCACCGGGGAGCTGTTTTTT
CAWSRQGFTGELFF
>TRBJ2-1|NA|TRBD2|TRBV12-3/TRBV12-4
TGTGCCAGCAGTTTATGGCGCGGGGGGCAGTTCTTC
CASSLWRGGQFF
>TRBJ2-4|NA|TRBD2|TRBV6-7
TGTGCCTGCGGGACTAGCGGGCCGCTAGCCAAAAACATTCAGTACTTC
CACGTSGPLAKNIQYF
>TRBJ1-6|NA|NA|TRBV6-5
TGTGCCAGCAAGACAGAAGATAATTCACCCCTCCACTTT
CASKTEDNSPLHF
>TRBJ1-4|NA|NA|TRBV18
TGTGCCAGCTCACCACCGGGGGGAGATGAAAAACTGTTTTTT
CASSPPGGDEKLFF
>TRBJ1-2|NA|NA|TRBV7-9
TGTGCCAGCAGCCCCACAGGGAACTATGGCTACACCTTC
CASSPTGNYGYTF
>TRBJ2-2|NA|TRBD1|TRBV7-8
TGTGCCAGCAGCTTAGATCCCACAGGGGTCACCGGGGAGCTGTTTTTT
CASSLDPTGVTGELFF
>TRBJ1-5|NA|TRBD1|TRBV28
TGTGCCAGCAGCCAGGGGGGTCAGCCCCAGCATTTT
CASSQGGQPQHF
>TRBJ1-4|once|TRBD1|TRBV6-5
TGTGCCAGCACTTTGTCCGGGACAGGGGAAGAAAAACTGTTTTTT
CASTLSGTGEEKLFF
>TRBJ2-7|NA|TRBD1|TRBV11-3
TGTGCCACCCTAACCCGGGACAGGGTTAAGGACGAGCAGTACTTC
CATLTRDRVKDEQYF
>TRBJ1-6|NA|NA|TRBV2
TGTGCCAGCAGTGCTCTTAGGACAGACTATTCACCCCTCCACTTT
CASSALRTDYSPLHF
>TRBJ1-1|NA|NA|TRBV2
TGTGCCAGCAGTGACAGTATTACCCTGAACACTGAAGCTTTCTTT
CASSDSITLNTEAFF
>TRBJ2-5|NA|NA|TRBV27
TGTGCCAGCAGTTTCTCAAGGGTGCCCTCAGGGGAGACCCAGTACTTC
CASSFSRVPSGETQYF
>TRBJ2-7|NA|TRBD2|TRBV5-4
TGTGCCAGCAGTGTGGGTAGCGGGAGCTACGAGCAGTACTTC
CASSVGSGSYEQYF
>TRBJ2-7|once|NA|TRBV7-9
TGTGCCAGCAGCTTGGAGCTAGCAGCCCACGAGCAGTACTTC
CASSLELAAHEQYF
>TRBJ1-6|NA|NA|TRBV6-6
TGTGCCAGCACCACCCCCACAAGGGGTGGAACCTCACCCCTCCACTTT
CASTTPTRGGTSPLHF
>TRBJ1-6|NA|TRBD1|TRBV5-1
TGCGCCAGCAGCGCGGACAGGGAAGATTCACCCCTCCACTTT
CASSADREDSPLHF